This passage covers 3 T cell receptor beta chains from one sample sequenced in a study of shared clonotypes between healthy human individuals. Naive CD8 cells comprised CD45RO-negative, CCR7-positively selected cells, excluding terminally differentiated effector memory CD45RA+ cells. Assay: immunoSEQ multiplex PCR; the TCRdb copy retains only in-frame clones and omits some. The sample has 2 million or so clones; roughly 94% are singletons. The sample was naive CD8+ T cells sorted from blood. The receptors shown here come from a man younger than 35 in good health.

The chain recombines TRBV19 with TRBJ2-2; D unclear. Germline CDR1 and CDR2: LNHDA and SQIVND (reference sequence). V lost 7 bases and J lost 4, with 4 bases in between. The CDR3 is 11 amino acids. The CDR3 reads CASTLTGELFF. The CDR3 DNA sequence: TGTGCCAGTACACTCACCGGGGAGCTGTTTTTT.

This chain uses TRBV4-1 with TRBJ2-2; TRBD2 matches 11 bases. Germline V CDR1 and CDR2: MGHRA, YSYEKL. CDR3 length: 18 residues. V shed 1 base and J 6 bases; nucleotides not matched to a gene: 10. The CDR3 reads CASSQGPVLAGGPGELFF. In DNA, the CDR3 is TGCGCCAGCAGCCAAGGTCCGGTATTAGCGGGAGGGCCCGGGGAGCTGTTTTTT.

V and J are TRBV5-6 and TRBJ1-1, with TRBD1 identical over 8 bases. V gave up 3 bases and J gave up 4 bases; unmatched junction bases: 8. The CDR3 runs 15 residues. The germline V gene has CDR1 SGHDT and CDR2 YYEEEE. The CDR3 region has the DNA TGTGCCAGCAGCTCCTACCCTACAGGGGGCACTGAAGCTTTCTTT. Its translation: CASSSYPTGGTEAFF. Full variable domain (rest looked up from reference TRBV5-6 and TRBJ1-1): DAGVTQSPTHLIKTRGQQVTLRCSPKSGHDTVSWYQQALGQGPQFIFQYYEEEERQRGNFPDRFSGHQFPNYSSELNVNALLLGDSALYLCASSSYPTGGTEAFFGQGTRLTVV.